A selection of T cell receptor beta chains follows, all from one sample in a study of blood T cells in healthy people across ages. Via MiXCR, TCRdb re-called the 5' RACE reads, giving one row per CDR3 protein. The sample lists approximately 730,000 distinct CDR3 sequences; roughly 50% were seen once. The sample consisted of blood. The source of these receptors is a man aged 80 or over in good health. Each CDR3 is given with its conserved first and last residue. Fields, in order: D gene, V gene, J gene, clone size, CDR3 DNA, CDR3 protein. The D gene is left open where the match is weak. Clone size appears in some rows only: once, few, many, or a class for an expanded clone.

NA,TRBV7-2,TRBJ1-2,NA,TGTGCCAGCAGTCCCCGGGGGGCACGTTATGGCTACACCTTC,CASSPRGARYGYTF
TRBD1,TRBV5-1,TRBJ2-4,once,TGCGCCAGCAGCCACGGACAGGGGGCAGCGAACATTCAGTACTTC,CASSHGQGAANIQYF
NA,TRBV29-1,TRBJ1-2,NA,TGCAGCGGTGTGCTCTTTCATGGCTACACCTTC,CSGVLFHGYTF
NA,TRBV29-1,TRBJ2-1,NA,TGCAGCGTTGAGGGACTCCAAAAGAGGGATGAGCAGTTCTTC,CSVEGLQKRDEQFF
TRBD1,TRBV13,TRBJ1-4,NA,TGTGCCAGCAGCCCCACCGGGACAGGGGGCTCTAATGAAAAACTGTTTTTT,CASSPTGTGGSNEKLFF
NA,TRBV21-1,TRBJ1-3,NA,TGTACCAGCAGCAAAGTTGGGGCGGGGGAAAGCTCTGGAAACACCATATATTTT,CTSSKVGAGESSGNTIYF
TRBD1,TRBV5-1,TRBJ2-5,NA,TGCGCCAGCGGGGACAGGGGGAGGCAGTACTTC,CASGDRGRQYF
NA,TRBV2,TRBJ2-7,NA,TGTGCCAGCAGTCTCGCGGGTTGCGAGCAGTACTTC,CASSLAGCEQYF
TRBD2,TRBV20-1,TRBJ2-4,few,TGCAGTGCTAGAACCCAGCGGGAGAAGGGACCCATTCAGTACTTC,CSARTQREKGPIQYF
TRBD1,TRBV5-1,TRBJ2-5,NA,TGCGCCAGCCTCTCCGGACAGGGCCAAGAGACCCAGTACTTC,CASLSGQGQETQYF
NA,TRBV20-1,TRBJ2-7,NA,TGCAGTGCTAGTTCTCGACGTGGGTCCTACGAGCAGTACTTC,CSASSRRGSYEQYF
NA,TRBV20-1,TRBJ2-1,NA,TGCAGTGCCCGTGGGGTCCCCTCCTACAATGAGCAGTTCTTC,CSARGVPSYNEQFF
NA,TRBV7-9,TRBJ1-5,once,TGTGCCAGCAGCGCCACCTTGGGTCAGCCCCAGCATTTT,CASSATLGQPQHF
NA,TRBV3-1,TRBJ2-1,once,TGTGCCAGCAGCCCCAGAGGTCCAAATGGGAAGGAGCAGTTCTTC,CASSPRGPNGKEQFF
NA,TRBV18,TRBJ2-7,NA,TGTGCCAGCTCACCACTACCCCCTCTCCCGACATCTGGCGAGCAGTACTTC,CASSPLPPLPTSGEQYF
TRBD1,TRBV11-1,TRBJ2-2,few,TGTGCCAGCAGCCGAGACAGGGTGGCGAACACCGGGGAGCTGTTTTTT,CASSRDRVANTGELFF
NA,TRBV7-2,TRBJ1-3,NA,TGTGCCAGCAGCTTATTATCGCCGGGCCTCTCTGGAAACACCATATATTTT,CASSLLSPGLSGNTIYF
NA,TRBV13,TRBJ2-7,few,TGTGCCAGCAGCCAGCCCATGACAGCCCCCGAGCAGTACTTC,CASSQPMTAPEQYF
NA,TRBV11-2,TRBJ1-2,NA,TGTGCCAGCAGCTTAGTCCGGGGCACGCGATACTGTGGCTACACCTTC,CASSLVRGTRYCGYTF
TRBD2,TRBV12-3/TRBV12-4,TRBJ2-1,NA,TGTGCCAGCAGGATCGATACTAGCGATTACAATGAGCAGTTCTTC,CASRIDTSDYNEQFF
NA,TRBV15,TRBJ2-3,NA,TGTGCCACCAGCAGAGTTGGGGGGACGTCAGATACGCAGTATTTT,CATSRVGGTSDTQYF
NA,TRBV10-3,TRBJ2-7,once,TGTGCCATCAGTGAGTCGACGTTTTTGCCCAGGAGCTCCTACGAGCAGTACTTC,CAISESTFLPRSSYEQYF
TRBD2,TRBV6-4,TRBJ2-7,NA,TGTGCCAGCAGCGAGGAAGGGACTACAATGCGCGAGCAGTACTTC,CASSEEGTTMREQYF
TRBD2,TRBV7-2,TRBJ2-3,NA,TGTGCCAGCAGCTTAGAGACGGGAGGGGGATACGCGTATTTT,CASSLETGGGYAYF
TRBD2,TRBV20-1,TRBJ2-1,few,TGCAGTGCTAGAGATCGGCTAGCGGGAGACGAGCAGTTCTTC,CSARDRLAGDEQFF
NA,TRBV12-3/TRBV12-4,TRBJ2-5,NA,TGTGCCAGCAGTTTAGGAGGGGCCTCGTACCAAGAGACCCAGTACTTC,CASSLGGASYQETQYF
TRBD1,TRBV20-1,TRBJ2-3,few,TGCAGTGCTATGACAGGGATTTGGACAGATACGCAGTATTTT,CSAMTGIWTDTQYF
NA,TRBV5-5,TRBJ2-5,NA,TGTGCCAGCAGCTTGGTACCCAGGGTAGGGGAGACCCAGTACTTC,CASSLVPRVGETQYF
NA,TRBV5-1,TRBJ2-7,NA,TGCGCCAGCAGCTTCGACGCCAGCTCCTACGAGCAGTACTTC,CASSFDASSYEQYF
NA,TRBV20-1,TRBJ2-7,NA,TGCAGTGCTAGATGGGAGCCTTACGAGCAGTACTTC,CSARWEPYEQYF
NA,TRBV27,TRBJ2-7,few,TGTGCCAGCAGTTTCCGCAGCTCCTACGAGCAGTACTTC,CASSFRSSYEQYF
NA,TRBV7-2,TRBJ2-4,NA,TGTGCCAGCAGCTTAGAGCTAGCTGGACAAAACATTCAGTACTTC,CASSLELAGQNIQYF
TRBD2,TRBV7-6,TRBJ2-1,NA,TGTGCCAGCAGCTTCGGGACTAGCGGAAATAATGAGCAGTTCTTC,CASSFGTSGNNEQFF
NA,TRBV20-1,TRBJ2-1,NA,TGCAGTGCCAGAGACAAGAGCTCATACAATGAGCAGTTCTTC,CSARDKSSYNEQFF
NA,TRBV21-1,TRBJ2-7,few,TGTGCCAGCAGCAAAGAGCCAGGGGAAGACCACGAGCAGTACTTC,CASSKEPGEDHEQYF
NA,TRBV18,TRBJ2-5,few,TGTGCCAGCTCACAACTCCGGGACTCACAAGAGACCCAGTACTTC,CASSQLRDSQETQYF